The 18 T cell receptor beta chains presented below share a single source sample, sequenced in a study of blood T cell repertoires in COVID-19. TCRdb's table, derived via immunoSEQ multiplex PCR, lists solely in-frame clones and lacks some. The table shows around 300,000 clones, with roughly 90% occurring only once. The sequencing input was peripheral blood. These TCRs come from a man aged 45-60 years with acute or convalescent COVID-19.

The chain has TRBV5-1 and TRBJ1-2; the match to TRBD1 covers 11 bases. CDR1 and CDR2 from the germline V gene are SGHRS and YFSETQ. The CDR3 runs to 14 residues. V gave up 4 bases and J gave up 7 bases; unmatched junction bases: 6. The CDR3 DNA is TGCGCCAGCAGCCCCAGGACAGGGGGCACTGGCTACACCTTC. Protein sequence: CASSPRTGGTGYTF. Drawing the rest from reference TRBV5-1 and TRBJ1-2, the complete variable domain is KAGVTQTPRYLIKTRGQQVTLSCSPISGHRSVSWYQQTPGQGLQFLFEYFSETQRNKGNFPGRFSGRQFSNSRSEMNVSTLELGDSALYLCASSPRTGGTGYTFGSGTRLTVV.

The chain links TRBV10-3 to TRBJ2-7; 9 positions agree with TRBD1. Germline values: CDR1 ENHRY, CDR2 SYGVKD. This CDR3 spans 15 amino acids. Losses at the gene ends were 6 bases for V and 3 bases for J; bases not matched to a gene: 9. DNA of the CDR3: TGTGCCATCAGCGCTGGACAGGGGAATCTCTACGAGCAGTACTTC. Translation: CAISAGQGNLYEQYF.

This clone was observed a single time. The J gene is TRBJ2-3, the V gene TRBV4-2, with 10 positions matching TRBD1. V lost 4 bases, J lost 4 bases, and 5 bases stayed unmatched. The germline gives CDR1 LGHNA, CDR2 YNFKEQ. The CDR3 is made up of 15 amino acids. The CDR3 DNA follows: TGTGCCAGCAGCCGGGACAGGGGTGGATCAGATACGCAGTATTTT. Translated, it gives CASSRDRGGSDTQYF.

The V call is TRBV2, the J call TRBJ1-2, with unresolved D. Between the trimmed V and J ends, which lost 7 bases and 7 bases, there was a span of 13 bases. Germline CDR1 SNHLY, CDR2 FYNNEI. The CDR3 sequence is 12 residues long. CDR3 residues: CASNGEDGGYTF. The DNA for the CDR3 is TGTGCCAGCAATGGGGAGGATGGTGGCTACACCTTC.

The V and J genes are TRBV7-3 and TRBJ2-2; unclear D gene. This CDR3 region has 14 residues. Trimming pared 4 bases from V and 0 bases from J, leaving 6 bases between. Germline V gene data show CDR1 as SGHTA and CDR2 as FQGTGA. The CDR3 DNA is TGTGCCAGCAGCTACCAGGCGAACACCGGGGAGCTGTTTTTT. This encodes CASSYQANTGELFF.

V usage is TRBV9 and J usage is TRBJ1-6; the D is unclear. Germline values: CDR1 SGDLS, CDR2 YYNGEE. Trimming left V 4 bases short and J 7 bases short, with 18 bases between. The CDR3 contains 16 residues. CDR3 DNA: TGTGCCAGCAGCCCCCGGGTCTCCATCGAAAATTCACCCCTCCACTTT. It encodes CASSPRVSIENSPLHF.

The chain recombines TRBV18 with TRBJ2-5; 8 bases fit TRBD2. Germline CDR1 KGHSH, CDR2 LQKENI. The CDR3 spans 16 residues. V gave up 2 bases and J gave up 5 bases; unmatched junction bases: 10. The DNA of the CDR3 is TGTGCCAGCTCACCATCCGACGGGGGGGGTACGGAGACCCAGTACTTC. It yields the protein CASSPSDGGGTETQYF.

This clone was detected only once. The chain is built from TRBV11-3 and TRBJ1-6, with 8 bases aligning to TRBD1. The V and J ends lost 5 bases and 10 bases, in that order; junction bases with no gene match: 7. The germline gives CDR1 SGHNT, CDR2 YENEEA. CDR3 length equals 14 residues. The CDR3 here is CASSKNGQGSPLHF. Here the CDR3 DNA reads TGTGCCAGCAGCAAAAACGGACAGGGATCACCCCTCCACTTT.

This sequence joins TRBV2 and TRBJ2-3, with TRBD2 matching 11 bases. Trimming took 0 bases from V and 4 from J; bases not matched to a gene: 6. From germline, CDR1 is SNHLY and CDR2 FYNNEI. The CDR3 loop spans 17 amino acids. The CDR3 region has the DNA TGTGCCAGCAGTGAAGCACGAGCTAGCGGGGGGTCAGATACGCAGTATTTT. Encoded protein: CASSEARASGGSDTQYF. The whole variable domain, filled in from reference TRBV2 and TRBJ2-3, reads EPEVTQTPSHQVTQMGQEVILRCVPISNHLYFYWYRQILGQKVEFLVSFYNNEISEKSEIFDDQFSVERPDGSNFTLKIRSTKLEDSAMYFCASSEARASGGSDTQYFGPGTRLTVL.

The rearrangement links TRBV4-1 to TRBJ1-3; no definite D call. Trimming took off 1 base at V and 0 bases at J, with 10 bases between the two ends. The V gene's germline CDR1 is MGHRA and CDR2 YSYEKL. The CDR3 runs 16 residues. CDR3 sequence (DNA): TGCGCCAGCAGCCAAGCTCCGGGTTTCTCTGGAAACACCATATATTTT. It codes for CASSQAPGFSGNTIYF.

The rearrangement links TRBV20-1 to TRBJ1-5, with D possibly matching TRBD1 (6 bases). The CDR3 runs 11 residues. Germline CDR1 DFQATT, CDR2 SNEGSKA (reference sequence). Here the CDR3 reads CSTGHNQPQHF. CDR3 DNA sequence: TGCAGCACAGGGCACAATCAGCCCCAGCATTTT.

V is TRBV5-5 and J is TRBJ1-2; 7 bases align to TRBD1. The CDR3 contains 16 residues. The germline CDR1 and CDR2 sequences are SGHKS and YYEKEE (reference sequence). With V trimmed by 0 bases and J by 4 bases, 9 bases remained unmatched. The CDR3 loop is CASSLAGDRRFYGYTF. The CDR3 DNA reads TGTGCCAGCAGCTTGGCCGGGGACAGACGGTTCTATGGCTACACCTTC.

This clone has more than one count but fewer than ten. The genes are TRBV9 and TRBJ1-2; D not resolved. V lost 0 bases and J 6 bases, leaving 6 bases between the germline ends. The germline gives CDR1 SGDLS, CDR2 YYNGEE. The CDR3 runs 12 residues. The CDR3 reads CASSVDLHGYTF. DNA for the CDR3: TGTGCCAGCAGCGTAGATCTCCATGGCTACACCTTC.

V gene TRBV5-1 combines with J gene TRBJ2-5; 9 bases are shared with TRBD2. CDR1 and CDR2 (germline): SGHRS, YFSETQ. This CDR3 has 15 amino acids. The ends lost 0 bases at V and 5 bases at J; junction bases unmatched: 5. In DNA form, the CDR3 reads TGCGCCAGCAGCTTGGCCAGCGGGGGGCGTGAGACCCAGTACTTC. It yields the protein CASSLASGGRETQYF. The variable domain in full, with the rest retrieved from reference TRBV5-1 and TRBJ2-5, is KAGVTQTPRYLIKTRGQQVTLSCSPISGHRSVSWYQQTPGQGLQFLFEYFSETQRNKGNFPGRFSGRQFSNSRSEMNVSTLELGDSALYLCASSLASGGRETQYFGPGTRLLVL.

This rearrangement joins TRBV15 to TRBJ2-1; no clear D gene. V lost 0 bases and J 6 bases, leaving 9 bases between the germline ends. The germline V gene encodes CDR1 LNHNV and CDR2 YYDKDF (reference sequence). The CDR3 sequence is 14 residues long. CDR3 protein: CATSRDRSPNEQFF. The CDR3 DNA reads TGTGCCACCAGCAGAGACAGGTCCCCCAATGAGCAGTTCTTC.

V is TRBV5-1 and J is TRBJ2-2; 11 bases are a match to TRBD2. CDR3 length equals 15 residues. Germline values: CDR1 SGHRS, CDR2 YFSETQ. With V trimmed by 5 bases and J by 7 bases, 7 bases remained unmatched. The CDR3, as DNA: TGCGCCAGCAGACCTACTAGCGGGGGAGGCGGGGAGCTGTTTTTT. Its translation is CASRPTSGGGGELFF.

This sequence joins TRBV7-9 and TRBJ1-1; D might be TRBD1 (6 bases). Trimming cost V 6 bases and J 3 bases, with 23 bases left between them. This CDR3 spans 17 amino acids. Germline V gene sequence: CDR1 SEHNR, CDR2 FQNEAQ (reference sequence). The CDR3 sequence: CASRPSVAGETDTEAFF. The CDR3 coding sequence is TGTGCCAGCAGACCGAGCGTGGCAGGGGAGACGGACACTGAAGCTTTCTTT.

The chain joins TRBV5-1 to TRBJ1-1, with D perhaps matching TRBD1 (6 bases). Germline V gene sequence: CDR1 SGHRS, CDR2 YFSETQ. The CDR3 runs 15 residues. Trimming cost V 2 bases and J 3 bases, with 14 bases left between them. The CDR3 is CASSFLQGADTEAFF. As DNA, the CDR3 is TGCGCCAGCAGCTTCCTACAGGGAGCGGACACTGAAGCTTTCTTT.